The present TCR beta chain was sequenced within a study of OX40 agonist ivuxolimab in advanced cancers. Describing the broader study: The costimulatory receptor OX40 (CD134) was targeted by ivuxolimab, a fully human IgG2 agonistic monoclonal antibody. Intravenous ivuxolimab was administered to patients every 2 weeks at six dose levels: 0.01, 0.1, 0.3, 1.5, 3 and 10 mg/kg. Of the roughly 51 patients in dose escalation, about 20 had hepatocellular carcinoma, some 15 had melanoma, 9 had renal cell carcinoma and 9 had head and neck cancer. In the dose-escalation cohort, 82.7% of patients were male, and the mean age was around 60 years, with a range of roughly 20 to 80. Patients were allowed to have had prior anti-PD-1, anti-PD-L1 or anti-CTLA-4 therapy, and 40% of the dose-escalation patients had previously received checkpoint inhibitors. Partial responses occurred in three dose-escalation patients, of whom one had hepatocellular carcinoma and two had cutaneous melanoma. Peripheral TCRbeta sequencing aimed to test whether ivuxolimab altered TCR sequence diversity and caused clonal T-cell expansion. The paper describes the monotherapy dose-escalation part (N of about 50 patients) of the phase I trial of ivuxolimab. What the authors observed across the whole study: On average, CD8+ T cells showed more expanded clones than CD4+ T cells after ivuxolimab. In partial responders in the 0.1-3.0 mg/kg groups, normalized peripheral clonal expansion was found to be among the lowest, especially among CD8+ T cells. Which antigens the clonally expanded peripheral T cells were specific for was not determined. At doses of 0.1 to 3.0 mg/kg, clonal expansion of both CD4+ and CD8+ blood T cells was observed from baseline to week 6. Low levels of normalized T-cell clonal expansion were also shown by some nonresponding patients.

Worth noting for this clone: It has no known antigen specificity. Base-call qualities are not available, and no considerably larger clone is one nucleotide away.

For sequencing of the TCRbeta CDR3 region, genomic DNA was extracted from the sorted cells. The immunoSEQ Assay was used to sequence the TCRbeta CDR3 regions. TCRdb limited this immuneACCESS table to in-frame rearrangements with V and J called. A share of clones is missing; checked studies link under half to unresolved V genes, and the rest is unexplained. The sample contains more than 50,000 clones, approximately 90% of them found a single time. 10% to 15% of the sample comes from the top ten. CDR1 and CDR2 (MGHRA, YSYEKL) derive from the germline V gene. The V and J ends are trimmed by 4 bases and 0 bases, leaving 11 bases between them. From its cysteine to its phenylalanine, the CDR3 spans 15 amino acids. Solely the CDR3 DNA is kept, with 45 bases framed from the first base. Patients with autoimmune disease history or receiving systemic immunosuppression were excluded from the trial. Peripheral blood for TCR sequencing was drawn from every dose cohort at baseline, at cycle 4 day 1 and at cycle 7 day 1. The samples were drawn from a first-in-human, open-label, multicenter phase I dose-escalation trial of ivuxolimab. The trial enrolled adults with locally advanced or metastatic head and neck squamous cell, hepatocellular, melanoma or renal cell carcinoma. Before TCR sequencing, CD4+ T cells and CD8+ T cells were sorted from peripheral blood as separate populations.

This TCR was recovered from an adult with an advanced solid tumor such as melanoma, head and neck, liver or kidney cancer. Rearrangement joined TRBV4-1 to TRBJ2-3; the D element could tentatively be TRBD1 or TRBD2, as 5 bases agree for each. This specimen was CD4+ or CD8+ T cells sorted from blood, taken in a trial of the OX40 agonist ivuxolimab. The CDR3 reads CASSRGETSTDTQYF. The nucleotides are TGCGCCAGCAGCCGAGGGGAAACTAGCACAGATACGCAGTATTTT.